This T cell receptor beta chain was sequenced for a study of OX40 agonist ivuxolimab in advanced cancers. Study-wide context: An anti-OX40 (CD134) antibody with agonistic activity, ivuxolimab, was administered to patients. Each dose-escalation patient presented with hepatocellular carcinoma, melanoma, renal cell or head and neck cancer. Study-level findings and limits: Clonal expansion was among the lowest in partial responders at 0.1-3.0 mg/kg, especially CD8+.

Clones were sequenced by immunoSEQ multiplex PCR, and TCRdb holds only the in-frame ones, with some missing. Altogether about 96,000 clones are present, 90% being singletons, with the ten largest covering around 1.5%. The CDR3 has 14 residues. Germline-derived CDR1 and CDR2 are SEHNR and FQNEAQ (reference sequence). After removal of 8 bases from V and 8 bases from J, the junction contained 11 bases not matched to a gene. Of note for this clone: Its antigen is not identified.

With autoimmune disease history or systemic immunosuppression, patients were excluded. The origin of this receptor is an adult with an advanced solid tumor such as melanoma, head and neck, liver or kidney cancer. Material: CD4+ or CD8+ T cells sorted from blood, obtained in a trial of the OX40 agonist ivuxolimab. The chain couples TRBV7-9 to TRBJ2-4; TRBD1 matches 8 bases. CDR3 protein: CASANRDRLDIQYF. The CDR3 DNA is TGTGCCAGCGCCAACCGGGACAGGCTCGACATTCAGTACTTC.